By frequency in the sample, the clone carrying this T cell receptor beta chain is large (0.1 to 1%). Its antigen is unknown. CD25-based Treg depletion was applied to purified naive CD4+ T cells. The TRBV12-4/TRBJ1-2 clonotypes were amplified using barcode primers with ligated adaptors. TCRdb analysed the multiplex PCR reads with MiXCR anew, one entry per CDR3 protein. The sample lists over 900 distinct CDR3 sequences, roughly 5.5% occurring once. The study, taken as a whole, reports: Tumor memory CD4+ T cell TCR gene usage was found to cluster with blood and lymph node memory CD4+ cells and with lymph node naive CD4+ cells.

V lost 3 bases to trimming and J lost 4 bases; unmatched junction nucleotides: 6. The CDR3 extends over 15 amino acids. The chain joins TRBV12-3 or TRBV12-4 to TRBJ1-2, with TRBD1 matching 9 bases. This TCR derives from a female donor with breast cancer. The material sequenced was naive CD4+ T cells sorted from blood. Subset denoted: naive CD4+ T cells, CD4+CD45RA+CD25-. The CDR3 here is CASSFFRDRVYGYTF. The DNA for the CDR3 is TGTGCCAGCAGTTTCTTCCGGGACAGGGTCTATGGCTACACCTTC.